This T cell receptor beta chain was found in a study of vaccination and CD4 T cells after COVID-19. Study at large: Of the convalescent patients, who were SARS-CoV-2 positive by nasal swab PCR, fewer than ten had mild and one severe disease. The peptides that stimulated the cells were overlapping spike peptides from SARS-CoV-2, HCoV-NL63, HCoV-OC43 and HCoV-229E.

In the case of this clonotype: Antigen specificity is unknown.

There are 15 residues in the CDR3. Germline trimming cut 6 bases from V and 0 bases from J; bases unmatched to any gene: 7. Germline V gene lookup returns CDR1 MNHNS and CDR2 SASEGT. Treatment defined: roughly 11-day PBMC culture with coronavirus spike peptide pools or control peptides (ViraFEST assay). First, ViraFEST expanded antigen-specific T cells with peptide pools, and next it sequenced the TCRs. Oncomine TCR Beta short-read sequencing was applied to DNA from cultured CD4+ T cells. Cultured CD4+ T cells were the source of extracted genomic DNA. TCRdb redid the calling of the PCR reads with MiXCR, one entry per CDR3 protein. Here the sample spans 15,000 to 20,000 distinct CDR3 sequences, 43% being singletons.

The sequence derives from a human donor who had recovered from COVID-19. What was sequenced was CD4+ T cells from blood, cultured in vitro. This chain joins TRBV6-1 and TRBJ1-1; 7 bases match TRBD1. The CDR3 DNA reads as TGTGCCAGCAGCAAGGGACAGTACATGAACACTGAAGCTTTCTTT. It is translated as CASSKGQYMNTEAFF.